The following is a TCR beta chain sequence with its context. Its antigen is not identified. This sample is drawn from a study of cytomegalovirus exposure and HLA in healthy donors. Whole-study results and caveats: There were some public TCRs occurring in many donors, but most TCR sequences were rare. Among immune exposure information, only CMV serostatus was available.

The study ran its PCR with 60 Vbeta and 13 Jbeta primers. Sequencing used immunoSEQ multiplex PCR; TCRdb keeps in-frame clones, though not all of them. The table shows 150,000 or so clones, with 65% to 80% occurring only once. This CDR3 has 14 amino acids. V lost 0 bases to trimming and J lost 4 bases, with 11 bases between them. Germline lookup yields CDR1 SGDLS and CDR2 YYNGEE. Sequencing was carried out using PBMCs. This sequence originates from a woman aged 25-40 years in good health and CMV-seronegative. The chain recombines TRBV9 with TRBJ2-7, with D possibly being TRBD2 (6 bases). CDR3 nucleotide sequence: TGTGCCAGCAGCGTAGAGGATGGGACTTACGAGCAGTACTTC. Protein product: CASSVEDGTYEQYF.